What follows is one T cell receptor beta chain and its context. As yet, its antigen is unknown. The data belong to a study of monozygotic twins with inflammatory bowel disease. Overall study results and limits: Individual T cell subtypes were not distinguishable.

The RNA usage for each TCR library was approximately 4,000 ng of total RNA. TCRdb reworked the 5' RACE reads into one entry per CDR3 protein, no DNA. The table lists about 420,000 distinct CDR3 sequences. Germline CDR1 reads SGHRS; CDR2 reads YFSETQ. This CDR3 spans 13 amino acids. The receptor was isolated from a human donor with ulcerative colitis or Crohn's disease, or a healthy co-twin of an affected twin (not recorded which). The chain uses TRBV5-1 and TRBJ1-4; TCRdb's D call, TRBD1, is unchecked because there is no DNA. Sequencing was done on a sample of blood. This CDR3 reads CASSSPTVEKLFF.